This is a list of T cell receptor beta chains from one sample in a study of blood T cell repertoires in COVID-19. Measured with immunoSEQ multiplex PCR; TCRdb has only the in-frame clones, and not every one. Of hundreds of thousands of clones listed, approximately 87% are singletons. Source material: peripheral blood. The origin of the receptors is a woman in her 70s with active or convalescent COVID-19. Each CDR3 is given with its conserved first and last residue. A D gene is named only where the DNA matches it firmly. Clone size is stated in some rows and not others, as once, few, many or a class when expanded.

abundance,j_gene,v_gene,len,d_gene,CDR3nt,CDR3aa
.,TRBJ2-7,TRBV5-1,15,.,TGCGCCAGCAGCTTGGCGTCAGGGAATAGCAACGAGCAGTACTTC,CASSLASGNSNEQYF
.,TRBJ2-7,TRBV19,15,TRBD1,TGTGCCAGTAGACCCAGGACAGGCGTAACCTACGAGCAGTACTTC,CASRPRTGVTYEQYF
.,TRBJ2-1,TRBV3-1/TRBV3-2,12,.,TGTGCCAGCAGCCATAAATACAATGAGCAGTTCTTC,CASSHKYNEQFF
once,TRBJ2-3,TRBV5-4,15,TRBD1,TGTGCCAGCAAACCCGGGACAGTTAGCACAGATACGCAGTATTTT,CASKPGTVSTDTQYF
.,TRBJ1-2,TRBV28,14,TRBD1,TGTGCCAGCAGTCCAGGGGGCGCATTGCCTGGCTACACCTTC,CASSPGGALPGYTF
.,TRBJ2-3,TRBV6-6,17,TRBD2,TGTGCCAGCAGTCGGGACGTAGCGGGAGTTAGCACAGATACGCAGTATTTT,CASSRDVAGVSTDTQYF
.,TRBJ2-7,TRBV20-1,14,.,TGCAGTGCTAGTAAGGTCGACGGGTTCTACGAGCAGTACTTC,CSASKVDGFYEQYF
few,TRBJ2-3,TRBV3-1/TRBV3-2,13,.,TGTGCCAGCAGTCTATTAACCTCGGATACGCAGTATTTT,CASSLLTSDTQYF
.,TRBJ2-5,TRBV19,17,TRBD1,TGTGCCAGTAGCATCCCGGGGACAGGGGCTCCCCAAGAGACCCAGTACTTC,CASSIPGTGAPQETQYF
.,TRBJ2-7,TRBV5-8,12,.,TGTGCCAGCAGCTTCGGACAGTACGAGCAGTACTTC,CASSFGQYEQYF
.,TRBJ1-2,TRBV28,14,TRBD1,TGTGCCAGCAGTTCTGGACAGGGTAACTATGGCTACACCTTC,CASSSGQGNYGYTF
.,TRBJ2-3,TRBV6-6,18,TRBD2,TGTGCCAGCAGTCTAGGGACTAGTCTTCCTCCTGCCACAGATACGCAGTATTTT,CASSLGTSLPPATDTQYF
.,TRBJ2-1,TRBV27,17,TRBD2,TGTGCCAGCAGTTTATTGGGACTAGCGGTTTCCTACAATGAGCAGTTCTTC,CASSLLGLAVSYNEQFF
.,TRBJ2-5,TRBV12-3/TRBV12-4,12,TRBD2,TGTGCCAGCGGACATGGCGGGAGTGGCCAGTACTTC,CASGHGGSGQYF
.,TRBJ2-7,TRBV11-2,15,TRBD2,TGTGCCAGCAGTTTAAGGACTAGCGGAGATTACGAGCAGTACTTC,CASSLRTSGDYEQYF
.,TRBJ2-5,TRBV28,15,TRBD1,TGTGCCAGCAGCCCGACCCAGGGGGAGTGGGAGACCCAGTACTTC,CASSPTQGEWETQYF
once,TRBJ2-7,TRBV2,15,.,TGTGCCAGCAGCACCCTATCAACCCGTGGTTACGAGCAGTACTTC,CASSTLSTRGYEQYF
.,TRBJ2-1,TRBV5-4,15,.,TGTGCCAGCAGACTTCAGAGGGGGTCCTACAATGAGCAGTTCTTC,CASRLQRGSYNEQFF
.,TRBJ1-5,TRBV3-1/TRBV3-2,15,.,TGTGCCAGCAGCCAAGATTTAACAGCCAATCAGCCCCAGCATTTT,CASSQDLTANQPQHF
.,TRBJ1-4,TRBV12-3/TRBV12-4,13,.,TGTGCCAGCAGTTTGTTGGGGAGATGGGGACTGTTTTTT,CASSLLGRWGLFF
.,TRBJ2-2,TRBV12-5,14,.,TGTGCTAGTGGTGAGGGGGTGGGCACCGGGGAGCTGTTTTTT,CASGEGVGTGELFF
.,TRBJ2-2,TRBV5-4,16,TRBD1,TGTGCCAGCAGCTACACAGGGGGAACGAACACCGGGGAGCTGTTTTTT,CASSYTGGTNTGELFF
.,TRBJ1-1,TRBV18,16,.,TGTGCCAGCTCACCACCGGGAGGGGGAGGTTCCACTGAAGCTTTCTTT,CASSPPGGGGSTEAFF
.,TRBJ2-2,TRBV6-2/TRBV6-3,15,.,TGTGCCAGCAGTCCGGGACATGCGAACACCGGGGAGCTGTTTTTT,CASSPGHANTGELFF
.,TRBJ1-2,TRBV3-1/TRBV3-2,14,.,TGTGCCAGCAGCCAAGTTCCGGGGGGACATGGCTACACCTTC,CASSQVPGGHGYTF
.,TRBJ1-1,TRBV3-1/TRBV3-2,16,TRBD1,TGTGCCAGCAGCCAAGTTCCCGGGACAGGGGGTACTGAAGCTTTCTTT,CASSQVPGTGGTEAFF
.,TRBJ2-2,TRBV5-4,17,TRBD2,TGTGCCAGCAGCTTGGGACTAGCGGGAGGGAACACCGGGGAGCTGTTTTTT,CASSLGLAGGNTGELFF
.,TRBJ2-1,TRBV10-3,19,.,TGTGCCATCAGTGAGTCGAGGGGGACTACCAAAGGGGCCTACAATGAGCAGTTCTTC,CAISESRGTTKGAYNEQFF
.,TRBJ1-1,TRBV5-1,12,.,TGCGCCAGCAGCGCTCGGACGGGAGAAGCTTTCTTT,CASSARTGEAFF
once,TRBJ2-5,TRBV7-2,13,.,TGTGCCAGCAGCTTGGGCCCCGAACGGACCCAGTACTTC,CASSLGPERTQYF
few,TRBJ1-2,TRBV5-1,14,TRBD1,TGCGCCAGCAGCTTGACCGGGACAGGGGGGAGCTACACCTTC,CASSLTGTGGSYTF
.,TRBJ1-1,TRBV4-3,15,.,TGCGCCAGCAGCCAAGACGGAGGAGGAGGCACTGAAGCTTTCTTT,CASSQDGGGGTEAFF
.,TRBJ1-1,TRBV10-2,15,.,TGCGCCAGCAGTGACCCCCCACAGGGGAACACTGAAGCTTTCTTT,CASSDPPQGNTEAFF
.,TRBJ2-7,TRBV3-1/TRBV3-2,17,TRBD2,TGTGCCAGCAGGCTCCCGTTCCGTAGCGGGACGACCTACGAGCAGTACTTC,CASRLPFRSGTTYEQYF
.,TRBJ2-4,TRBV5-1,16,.,TGCGCCAGCAGCTTGGACCCAGGGGTAGCCAAAAACATTCAGTACTTC,CASSLDPGVAKNIQYF
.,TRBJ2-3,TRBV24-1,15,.,TGTGCCACCAGTGACCCCACTGAAAGCACAGATACGCAGTATTTT,CATSDPTESTDTQYF
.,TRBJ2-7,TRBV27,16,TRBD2,TGTGCCAGCAGTTTATCCCCCCCGGGAGGGTTCTACGAGCAGTACTTC,CASSLSPPGGFYEQYF
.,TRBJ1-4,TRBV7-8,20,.,TGTGCCAGCAGCTCAGCCCCCCAGGGGTCCTCTTTTGCAACTAATGAAAAACTGTTTTTT,CASSSAPQGSSFATNEKLFF
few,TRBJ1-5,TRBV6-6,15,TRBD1,TGTGCCAGCAGACCTCCCGGACAGGGGGATCAGCCCCAGCATTTT,CASRPPGQGDQPQHF
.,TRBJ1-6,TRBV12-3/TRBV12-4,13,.,TGTGCCAGCAGTTTAAGGACAGTGGCACCCCTCCACTTT,CASSLRTVAPLHF
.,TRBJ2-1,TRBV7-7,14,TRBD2,TGTGCCAGCAGCTTGACTAGCGGGGGAGGTGAGCAGTTCTTC,CASSLTSGGGEQFF
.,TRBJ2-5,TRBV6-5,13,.,TGTGCCAGCAGTTGGCTAGCAGCAGAGACCCAGTACTTC,CASSWLAAETQYF
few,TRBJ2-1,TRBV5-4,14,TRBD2,TGTGCCAGCAGTGGGCGGGGGGGCAACAATGAGCAGTTCTTC,CASSGRGGNNEQFF